Listed below are T cell receptor beta chains from one sample, sequenced in a study of Ad26.COV2.S vaccination and SARS-CoV-2 variants. Some clones are missing from TCRdb's copy, which holds only in-frame ones; the method was immunoSEQ multiplex PCR. The sample includes over 400,000 clones, roughly 90% of them seen just once. This sample comprised peripheral blood, obtained in a trial of Ad26.COV2.S vaccine versus placebo. Receptors were obtained from a person aged 18-65 years who received the Ad26.COV2.S COVID-19 vaccine or a placebo. CDR3s leave out the opening cysteine and the closing phenylalanine or tryptophan. A D gene is named only where the DNA matches it firmly.

TRBJ2-1,TRBV7-2,.,ASSLMAPSSYNEQF
TRBJ2-1,TRBV3-1/TRBV3-2,TRBD2,ASSQVSGGSSYNEQF
TRBJ2-7,TRBV11-2,TRBD2,ASSNPPPSGGVLTYEQY
TRBJ2-7,TRBV19,.,ASSLTGSPDEQY
TRBJ1-5,TRBV2,.,ASSAEANQPQH
TRBJ2-7,TRBV5-4,.,ASSTGVNPYEQY
TRBJ1-6,TRBV25-1,.,ASSESGRSLYSPLH
TRBJ2-7,TRBV9,TRBD1,ASSATGGFSYEQY
TRBJ1-2,TRBV18,TRBD1,ASSPPGEGGLYGYT
TRBJ1-6,TRBV7-2,.,ASSLAFRNSPLH
TRBJ1-4,TRBV18,.,ASSPGLANEKLF
TRBJ1-4,TRBV7-2,TRBD1,ASSFRGRGVEKLF
TRBJ2-7,TRBV5-1,.,ASSLEGAYEQY